A selection of T cell receptor beta chains follows, all from one sample in a study of blood T cell repertoires in COVID-19. The table came from immunoSEQ multiplex PCR; TCRdb's copy has only in-frame clones and leaves some out. The data hold 200,000 or so clones, with 70% to 90% observed a single time. Sequencing was carried out using peripheral blood. The receptors were sampled from a man in his sixties with acute or convalescent COVID-19. CDR3s include the opening cysteine and the closing phenylalanine or tryptophan. The D gene is left open where the match is weak. Some rows have no size entry. The others give once, few or many, or a class for an expanded clone.

CDR3 protein	CDR3 DNA	D gene	V gene	J gene	clone size
CASRDSSADTQYF	TGTGCCAGCAGGGATAGCAGCGCAGATACGCAGTATTTT	NA	TRBV6-5	TRBJ2-3	NA
CASSQDFGLGTNTQYF	TGTGCCAGCAGCCAAGATTTTGGCCTGGGCACGAATACGCAGTATTTT	NA	TRBV4-2	TRBJ2-3	NA
CASSIGTGGSYGYTF	TGTGCCAGTAGTATAGGGACAGGGGGCTCCTATGGCTACACCTTC	TRBD1	TRBV19	TRBJ1-2	NA
CASSERGSGARITDTQYF	TGTGCCAGCAGTGAAAGGGGAAGCGGGGCTAGAATCACAGATACGCAGTATTTT	TRBD2	TRBV6-1	TRBJ2-3	once
CASSVGPSISGELFF	TGTGCCAGCAGCGTAGGGCCTAGCATTTCCGGGGAGCTGTTTTTT	NA	TRBV9	TRBJ2-2	NA
CASSFSANQPQHF	TGTGCCAGCAGTTTCAGCGCGAATCAGCCCCAGCATTTT	NA	TRBV27	TRBJ1-5	NA
CASSEGVITGELFF	TGTGCCAGCAGCGAGGGGGTGATCACCGGGGAGCTGTTTTTT	NA	TRBV19	TRBJ2-2	few
CATSDGVGLRNEQFF	TGTGCCACCAGTGATGGCGTCGGACTCCGCAATGAGCAGTTCTTC	NA	TRBV24-1	TRBJ2-1	NA
CASSEAGRAYEQYF	TGTGCCAGCAGTGAAGCGGGGCGAGCCTACGAGCAGTACTTC	NA	TRBV6-1	TRBJ2-7	once
CASSLSGGELFF	TGTGCCAGCAGCTTATCGGGAGGGGAGCTGTTTTTT	NA	TRBV7-9	TRBJ2-2	NA
CASSYSLREEQETQYF	TGTGCCAGCAGCTATAGTTTGAGGGAGGAACAAGAGACCCAGTACTTC	NA	TRBV3-1/TRBV3-2	TRBJ2-5	NA
CASSIRTDYEQYF	TGTGCCAGTAGTATAAGGACAGATTACGAGCAGTACTTC	NA	TRBV19	TRBJ2-7	NA
CASSPRANTQYF	TGTGCCAGCAGCCCCCGCGCAAATACGCAGTATTTT	NA	TRBV12-3/TRBV12-4	TRBJ2-3	NA
CASTDLERFVNTEAFF	TGTGCCAGTACCGACCTAGAGCGGTTCGTGAACACTGAAGCTTTCTTT	NA	TRBV19	TRBJ1-1	NA
CASSHRTDRGELFF	TGCGCCAGCAGCCACAGGACCGACAGGGGGGAGCTGTTTTTT	NA	TRBV4-1	TRBJ2-2	NA
CASSSGGAGELFF	TGCGCCAGCAGCTCCGGGGGGGCCGGGGAGCTGTTTTTT	TRBD2	TRBV5-1	TRBJ2-2	NA
CASSSQGGWANYGYTF	TGTGCCAGCAGTTCACAGGGGGGCTGGGCTAACTATGGCTACACCTTC	TRBD1	TRBV28	TRBJ1-2	NA
CASSLAGPPSTDTQYF	TGTGCCAGCAGCTTAGCGGGGCCGCCTAGCACAGATACGCAGTATTTT	NA	TRBV7-2	TRBJ2-3	NA
CASSVGSSGGGELFF	TGTGCCAGCAGCGTAGGATCGTCGGGAGGCGGGGAGCTGTTTTTT	TRBD2	TRBV9	TRBJ2-2	NA
CAIFPTSEETQYF	TGTGCCATCTTCCCAACTAGCGAAGAGACCCAGTACTTC	TRBD2	TRBV2	TRBJ2-5	NA
CASSSGLAGGPLDEQFF	TGTGCCAGCAGTTCGGGACTAGCGGGAGGGCCACTCGATGAGCAGTTCTTC	TRBD2	TRBV27	TRBJ2-1	NA
CASSSSGSNTGELFF	TGTGCCAGCAGTTCTAGCGGTTCGAACACCGGGGAGCTGTTTTTT	TRBD2	TRBV4-2	TRBJ2-2	once
CASSLPIPGNEQFF	TGTGCCAGCAGCTTACCGATCCCGGGGAATGAGCAGTTCTTC	NA	TRBV7-9	TRBJ2-1	NA
CASIGGQGATAAFF	TGTGCCAGTATTGGGGGACAGGGGGCGACCGCTGCTTTCTTT	TRBD1	TRBV19	TRBJ1-1	NA
CASSQDLGLHYGYTF	TGTGCCAGCAGCCAAGACCTGGGCCTTCACTATGGCTACACCTTC	NA	TRBV4-2	TRBJ1-2	NA
CAISDGQGRAETQYF	TGTGCCATCAGTGACGGACAGGGGAGAGCGGAGACCCAGTACTTC	TRBD1	TRBV10-3	TRBJ2-5	NA
CASGDTEAFF	TGTGCCTCCGGAGACACTGAAGCTTTCTTT	NA	TRBV30	TRBJ1-1	NA
CASSVVASGQETQYF	TGTGCCAGCAGCGTAGTCGCTAGCGGACAAGAGACCCAGTACTTC	TRBD2	TRBV9	TRBJ2-5	NA
CASSLGQGHEKLFF	TGCGCCAGCAGCTTGGGACAGGGGCATGAAAAACTGTTTTTT	TRBD1	TRBV5-1	TRBJ1-4	NA